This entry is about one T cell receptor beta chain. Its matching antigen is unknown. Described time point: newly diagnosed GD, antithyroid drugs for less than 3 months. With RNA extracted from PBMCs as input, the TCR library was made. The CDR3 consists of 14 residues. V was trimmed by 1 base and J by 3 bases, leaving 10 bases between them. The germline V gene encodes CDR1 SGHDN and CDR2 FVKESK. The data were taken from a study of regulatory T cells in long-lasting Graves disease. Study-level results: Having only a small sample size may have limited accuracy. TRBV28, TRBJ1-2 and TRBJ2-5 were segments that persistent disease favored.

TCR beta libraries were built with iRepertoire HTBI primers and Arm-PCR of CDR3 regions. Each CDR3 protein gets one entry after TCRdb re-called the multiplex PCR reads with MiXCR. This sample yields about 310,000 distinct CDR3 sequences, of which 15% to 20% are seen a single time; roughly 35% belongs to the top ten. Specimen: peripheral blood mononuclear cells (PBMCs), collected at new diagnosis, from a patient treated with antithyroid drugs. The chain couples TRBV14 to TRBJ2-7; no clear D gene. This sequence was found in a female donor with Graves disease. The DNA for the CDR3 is TGTGCCAGCAGCCAAGGTGGGCCTTTCTACGAGCAGTACTTC. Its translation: CASSQGGPFYEQYF.